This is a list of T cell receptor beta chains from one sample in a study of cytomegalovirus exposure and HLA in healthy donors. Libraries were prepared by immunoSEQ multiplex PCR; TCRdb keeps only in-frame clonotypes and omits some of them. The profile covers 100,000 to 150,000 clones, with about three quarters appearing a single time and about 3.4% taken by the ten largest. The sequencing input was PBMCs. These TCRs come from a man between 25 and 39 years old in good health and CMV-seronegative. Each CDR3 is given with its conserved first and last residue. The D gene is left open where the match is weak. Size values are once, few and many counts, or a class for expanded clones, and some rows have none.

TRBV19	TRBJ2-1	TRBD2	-	CASSGTSGTYNEQFF	TGTGCCAGTAGCGGGACTAGCGGGACCTACAATGAGCAGTTCTTC
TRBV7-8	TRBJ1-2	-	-	CASSLRTELKQASF	TGTGCCAGCAGCTTAAGGACAGAGCTAAAACAGGCCAGCTTC
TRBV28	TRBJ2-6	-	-	CASSSVQAGANVLTF	TGTGCCAGCAGTTCCGTTCAGGCTGGGGCCAACGTCCTGACTTTC
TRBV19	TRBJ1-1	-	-	CASSGATNTEAFF	TGTGCCAGTAGTGGGGCTACGAACACTGAAGCTTTCTTT
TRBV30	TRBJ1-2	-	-	CAWSPGGYGYTF	TGTGCCTGGAGTCCCGGGGGCTATGGCTACACCTTC
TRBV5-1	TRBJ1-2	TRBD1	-	CASSLEGQAANYGYTF	TGCGCCAGCAGCCTTGAGGGACAGGCAGCTAACTATGGCTACACCTTC
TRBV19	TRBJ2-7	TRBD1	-	CASSIQGQPSYEQYF	TGTGCCAGTAGTATACAGGGACAGCCTTCCTACGAGCAGTACTTC
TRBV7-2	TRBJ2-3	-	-	CASSPIGATTDTQYF	TGTGCCAGCAGCCCAATAGGGGCGACCACAGATACGCAGTATTTT
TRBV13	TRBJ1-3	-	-	CASSLDSGQTSGNTIYF	TGTGCCAGCAGCTTAGATTCTGGACAGACCTCTGGAAACACCATATATTTT
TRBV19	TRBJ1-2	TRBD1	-	CASSISGTASNYGYTF	TGTGCCAGTAGTATATCCGGGACAGCCAGCAACTATGGCTACACCTTC
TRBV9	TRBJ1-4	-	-	CAGSVGPGTLATNEKLFF	TGTGCCGGCAGCGTAGGACCAGGGACACTTGCAACTAATGAAAAACTGTTTTTT
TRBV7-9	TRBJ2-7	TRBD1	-	CATAGTGIYEQYF	TGTGCCACGGCCGGGACAGGAATTTACGAGCAGTACTTC
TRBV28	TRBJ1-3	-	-	CASSQPGLSNSGNTIYF	TGTGCCAGCAGTCAACCCGGACTGTCCAACTCTGGAAACACCATATATTTT
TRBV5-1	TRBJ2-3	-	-	CASSLERGPDTQYF	TGCGCCAGCAGCTTGGAAAGGGGCCCAGATACGCAGTATTTT
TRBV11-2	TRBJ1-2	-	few	CASSPQTSYGYTF	TGTGCCAGCAGCCCACAGACCTCCTATGGCTACACCTTC
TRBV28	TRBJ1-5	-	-	CASSRGGSNQPQHF	TGTGCCAGCAGCCGAGGCGGCAGCAATCAGCCCCAGCATTTT
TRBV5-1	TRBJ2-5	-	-	CASSLGLLTPAEGETQYF	TGCGCCAGCAGCTTAGGGCTCTTGACACCCGCCGAGGGAGAGACCCAGTACTTC
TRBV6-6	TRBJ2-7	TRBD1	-	CASSSTGNSYEQYF	TGTGCCAGCAGTTCGACAGGGAACTCCTACGAGCAGTACTTC
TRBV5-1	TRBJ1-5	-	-	CASSLGLCGSYSNQPQHF	TGCGCCAGCAGCTTAGGTTTATGCGGGAGCTATAGCAATCAGCCCCAGCATTTT
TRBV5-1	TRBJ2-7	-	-	CASSTAGMIYEQYF	TGCGCCAGCAGCACCGCGGGGATGATCTACGAGCAGTACTTC
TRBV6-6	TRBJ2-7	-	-	CASSFISTIYEQYF	TGTGCCAGCAGTTTCATCTCAACTATCTACGAGCAGTACTTC
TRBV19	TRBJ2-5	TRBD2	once	CASSRSGRAGEQYF	TGTGCCAGTAGTCGTAGCGGGAGGGCCGGTGAGCAGTACTTC
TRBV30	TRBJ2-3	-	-	CAWSGGTTDTQYF	TGTGCCTGGAGTGGTGGTACAACAGATACGCAGTATTTT
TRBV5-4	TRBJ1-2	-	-	CASSLGGSGSNYGYTF	TGTGCCAGCAGCTTGGGAGGATCGGGTTCCAACTATGGCTACACCTTC
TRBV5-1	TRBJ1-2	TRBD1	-	CASSPGSQGAGNYGYTF	TGCGCCAGCAGCCCCGGCAGTCAGGGGGCGGGGAACTATGGCTACACCTTC
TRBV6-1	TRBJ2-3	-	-	CASSGGAAERDTQYF	TGTGCCAGCAGTGGTGGGGCGGCAGAACGGGATACGCAGTATTTT
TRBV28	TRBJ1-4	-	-	CASTAGALNEKLFF	TGTGCCAGCACCGCAGGGGCCCTAAATGAAAAACTGTTTTTT
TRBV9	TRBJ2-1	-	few	CASSVVEGGTNEQFF	TGTGCCAGCAGCGTAGTAGAGGGAGGCACGAATGAGCAGTTCTTC
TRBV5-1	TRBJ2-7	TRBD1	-	CASSFRDRGYEQYF	TGCGCCAGCAGCTTTCGGGACAGGGGCTACGAGCAGTACTTC
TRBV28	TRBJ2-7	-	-	CASRTGSSYEQYF	TGTGCCAGCAGAACAGGGAGCTCCTACGAGCAGTACTTC
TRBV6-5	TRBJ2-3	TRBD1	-	CASSDRGGADTQYF	TGTGCCAGCAGTGACAGGGGGGGCGCAGATACGCAGTATTTT
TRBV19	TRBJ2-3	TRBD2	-	CASSIAGGGTDTQYF	TGTGCCAGTAGTATTGCGGGGGGGGGCACAGATACGCAGTATTTT
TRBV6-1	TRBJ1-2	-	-	CASSGISGTYGYTF	TGTGCCAGCAGTGGAATCTCAGGGACATATGGCTACACCTTC
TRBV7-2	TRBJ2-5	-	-	CASSLRGSRVASMETQYF	TGTGCCAGCAGCTTAAGGGGGAGTAGAGTTGCTAGCATGGAGACCCAGTACTTC
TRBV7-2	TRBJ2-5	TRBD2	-	CASSPSAGGQETQYF	TGTGCCAGCAGCCCCTCAGCGGGGGGTCAAGAGACCCAGTACTTC
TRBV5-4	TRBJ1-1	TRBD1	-	CASRDRGNTEAFF	TGTGCCAGCAGGGACAGGGGGAACACTGAAGCTTTCTTT